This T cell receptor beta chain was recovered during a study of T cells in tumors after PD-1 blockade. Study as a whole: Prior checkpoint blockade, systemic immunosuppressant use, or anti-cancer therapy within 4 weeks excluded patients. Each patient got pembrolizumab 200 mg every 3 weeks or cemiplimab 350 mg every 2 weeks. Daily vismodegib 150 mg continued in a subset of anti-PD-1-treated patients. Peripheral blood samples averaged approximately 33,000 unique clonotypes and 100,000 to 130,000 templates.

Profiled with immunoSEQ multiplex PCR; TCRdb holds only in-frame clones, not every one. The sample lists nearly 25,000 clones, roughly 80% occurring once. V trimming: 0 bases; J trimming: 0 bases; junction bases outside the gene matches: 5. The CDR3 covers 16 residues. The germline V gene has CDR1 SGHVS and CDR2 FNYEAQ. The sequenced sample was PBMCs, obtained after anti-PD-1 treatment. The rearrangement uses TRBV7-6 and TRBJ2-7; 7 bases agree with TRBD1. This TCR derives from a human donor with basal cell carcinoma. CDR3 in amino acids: CASSLAQGGSSYEQYF. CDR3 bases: TGTGCCAGCAGCTTAGCGCAAGGGGGCAGCTCCTACGAGCAGTACTTC.